The clone carrying this TCR beta chain was picked up many times. What it recognizes is unknown. The PBMCs were sourced from fresh peripheral blood (approximately 9.6 ml). V dropped 6 bases and J dropped 4 bases, with 13 bases sitting between them. Germline-derived CDR1 and CDR2 are GTSNPN and SVGIG (reference sequence). This CDR3 has 12 residues. Template material for amplifying TCR beta CDR3 regions consisted of RNA transcripts. A set of HTBI primers served as the primers for a first-round RT-PCR of the TCR CDR3. TCRdb re-called the multiplex PCR reads through MiXCR, storing one row per CDR3 protein. In the table there are 300,000 to 500,000 distinct CDR3 sequences, about 14% of which are singletons. These data belong to a study of T cells in Graves' hyperthyroidism and ophthalmopathy. Whole-study findings and limits: A 13 V-J signature model discriminated ophthalmopathy versus stable hyperthyroidism. Most thyroid clonotypes expanded above 0.001 were also detected in blood. The model foresaw ophthalmopathy a median 6.5 months prior to onset.

The V call is TRBV30, the J call TRBJ2-7, with D hard to call. The specimen sequenced was blood. This TCR derives from a man aged 50-59 years with Graves' ophthalmopathy. Here the CDR3 reads CACDQWGYEQYF. CDR3 nucleotide sequence: TGTGCCTGCGACCAATGGGGTTACGAGCAGTACTTC.